The T cell receptor beta chain described here comes from a study of cytomegalovirus exposure and HLA in healthy donors. This CDR3 comprises 15 residues. The V gene end was trimmed by 4 bases and the J gene end by 2 bases; junction bases not matched to a gene: 6. Per germline, CDR1 SGHTS and CDR2 YDEGEE. Study-level points and caveats: When presence/absence was analysed, sequencing depth was taken to be roughly uniform across donors. Accurate HLA-A and HLA-B prediction from TCR beta sequences was reported for most subjects.

A word on this clone: The target antigen is unknown.

This PCR relied on a set of 60 Vbeta primers and 13 Jbeta primers. Produced via immunoSEQ multiplex PCR; TCRdb's table is partial and in-frame only. The sample yields more than 90,000 clones, under 85% seen once. This sequence was found in a middle-aged man in good health and CMV-seronegative. Sequencing was carried out using PBMCs. The rearrangement links TRBV5-8 to TRBJ2-3; 8 nucleotides line up with TRBD2. CDR3 nucleotides: TGTGCCAGCAGCGGCAGCGGGGGCATCACAGATACGCAGTATTTT. This sequence encodes CASSGSGGITDTQYF.